These 11 T cell receptor beta chains were sequenced from one sample in a study of blood T cell repertoires in COVID-19. Repertoires were generated with immunoSEQ multiplex PCR, while TCRdb's copy carries only in-frame clones and drops some. The sample has around 150,000 clones, about 92% seen once. Specimen: peripheral blood. All receptors derive from a young man with COVID-19, enrolled during active disease.

The genes are TRBV9 and TRBJ2-3; 10 bases match TRBD2. Trimming took 0 bases from V and 4 from J; bases not matched to a gene: 11. There are 18 residues in the CDR3. Germline V gene sequence: CDR1 SGDLS, CDR2 YYNGEE. CDR3: CASSVAPRLAGGPDTQYF. For the CDR3, the DNA is TGTGCCAGCAGCGTAGCCCCCAGACTAGCGGGCGGTCCAGATACGCAGTATTTT.

The chain has TRBV24-1 and TRBJ2-1; D is uncertain. Trimming removed 7 bases from V and 4 bases from J, with 4 bases in between. CDR3 length: 11 amino acids. Per germline, CDR1 KGHDR and CDR2 SFDVKD. The CDR3 spells CATSYYNEQFF. The DNA for the CDR3 is TGTGCCACCAGCTATTACAATGAGCAGTTCTTC.

The rearrangement joins TRBV6-5 to TRBJ2-1, with a weak D call TRBD1 (5 bases). Germline V gives CDR1 MNHEY, CDR2 SVGAGI. The CDR3 consists of 14 residues. V gave up 2 bases and J gave up 4 bases, with 9 bases separating them. In DNA, the CDR3 is TGTGCCAGCAGTTACGGGCAGGGTTACAATGAGCAGTTCTTC. Translating gives CASSYGQGYNEQFF.

This rearrangement joins TRBV27 to TRBJ2-5; TRBD2 matches at 13 bases. The CDR3 extends over 14 amino acids. Germline CDR1 reads MNHEY; CDR2 reads SMNVEV (reference sequence). Unmatched junction bases numbered 2, after V lost 6 bases and J lost 4 bases. The CDR3 reads CASRLAGGRETQYF. For the CDR3, the DNA is TGTGCCAGCAGACTAGCGGGGGGGCGAGAGACCCAGTACTTC.

V gene TRBV5-1 combines with J gene TRBJ2-7; no firm D call. The CDR3 is 15 amino acids. Germline V gene data show CDR1 as SGHRS and CDR2 as YFSETQ. Trimming shortened V by 0 bases and J by 5 bases, and 15 bases separated the two germline ends. DNA of the CDR3: TGCGCCAGCAGCTTGGAATACCTAGAAACCAACGAGCAGTACTTC. This encodes CASSLEYLETNEQYF.

This clone was counted a single time. V usage is TRBV7-2 and J usage is TRBJ2-7; 7 bases are a match to TRBD2. The CDR3 is 15 residues long. The ends lost 2 bases at V and 4 bases at J; junction bases unmatched: 8. Per germline, CDR1 SGHTA and CDR2 FQGNSA. The CDR3 DNA reads TGTGCCAGCAGCTTAAATTCGGGAGGAGGGTACGAGCAGTACTTC. Residues: CASSLNSGGGYEQYF.

The chain employs TRBV14 and TRBJ2-5; maybe TRBD1 (5 bases). This CDR3 spans 13 amino acids. Looked up from germline, CDR1 is SGHDN and CDR2 is FVKESK. The germline V and J ends were trimmed by 0 bases and 4 bases, with 6 bases remaining between them. The CDR3 reads CASSQDGAETQYF. The CDR3, as DNA: TGTGCCAGCAGCCAAGATGGGGCAGAGACCCAGTACTTC.

V gene TRBV19 combines with J gene TRBJ1-1; 9 positions agree with TRBD1. Germline trimming cut 6 bases from V and 5 bases from J; bases unmatched to any gene: 7. The CDR3 runs 14 residues. Looked up from germline, CDR1 is LNHDA and CDR2 is SQIVND (reference sequence). This chain's CDR3 is CASRPQGARTEAFF. The CDR3 nucleotides are TGTGCCAGTAGACCACAGGGGGCTAGGACTGAAGCTTTCTTT.

CDR3 bases: TGTGCCAGCACCCTTAGGACAGCCGGGCCCGGGGAGCTGTTTTTT. As protein: CASTLRTAGPGELFF. The V and J genes are TRBV27 and TRBJ2-2; the D gene is possibly TRBD1 (6 bases). The CDR3 runs to 15 residues. CDR1 and CDR2 (germline): MNHEY, SMNVEV (reference sequence). V lost 7 bases, J lost 6 bases, and 18 bases lay in between.

This chain connects TRBV7-6 to TRBJ2-1; TRBD2 might be the D (5 bases). CDR3 length: 15 residues. Germline V CDR1 and CDR2: SGHVS, FNYEAQ. V lost 5 bases and J lost 4, with 15 bases in between. This chain's CDR3 is CASSAFGLEYNEQFF. The CDR3 DNA reads TGTGCCAGCAGCGCCTTCGGACTGGAGTACAATGAGCAGTTCTTC.

The chain is built from TRBV7-2 and TRBJ2-7, with 7 bases matching TRBD2. Germline lookup yields CDR1 SGHTA and CDR2 FQGNSA. The CDR3 is 14 residues long. After removal of 6 bases from V and 3 bases from J, the junction contained 8 bases not matched to a gene. As DNA, the CDR3 is TGTGCCAGCAGGACCGCTAGCGGAGGCTACGAGCAGTACTTC. This encodes CASRTASGGYEQYF.